The sequence of this TCR beta chain was determined in a study of blood T cell repertoires in COVID-19. Study overall: The samples span acute and convalescent COVID-19 from the United States, Italy and Spain. PBMCs, B-cell-depleted T cells, or T cells provided the cDNA or gDNA that made up the material.

Original processing methods: Reference gene primer amplification yielded estimated nucleated cell counts. Repertoires were generated with immunoSEQ multiplex PCR, while TCRdb's copy carries only in-frame clones and drops some. V, J and clone size derive from that table, while D and trimming were established from the DNA sequence. The sample gives around 73,000 clones, 70% to 85% of which show up once; about 3.8% is in the top ten. Trimming left V 0 bases short and J 8 bases short, with 15 bases between. There are 15 residues in the CDR3. The germline V gene encodes CDR1 SGDLS and CDR2 YYNGEE. Sequenced sample: peripheral blood. This clonotype was sampled from a woman aged 60-75 years with acute or convalescent COVID-19. This rearrangement joins TRBV9 to TRBJ2-1, with D tentatively TRBD2 (6 bases). CDR3 sequence (DNA): TGTGCCAGCAGCGTAGGACTAGGGCTATCGGATGAGCAGTTCTTC. This encodes CASSVGLGLSDEQFF.